The 10 T cell receptor beta chains in this list originate from one sample, sequenced in a study of blood T cell repertoires in COVID-19. Profiling relied on immunoSEQ multiplex PCR, and the TCRdb table lists in-frame clones only, not all of them. The profile shows 150,000 to 200,000 clones, approximately 86% of them singletons. Sequencing input: peripheral blood. Every receptor here comes from a man in his late teens or twenties with acute or convalescent COVID-19.

The V gene is TRBV7-2, the J gene TRBJ1-4; TRBD1 matches 9 bases. The CDR3 is 14 amino acids. V trimming: 5 bases; J trimming: 8 bases; junction bases outside the gene matches: 6. CDR1 is SGHTA, CDR2 FQGNSA, per germline. CDR3 DNA: TGTGCCAGCAGCACGGGGACAGGGAGGGAAAAACTGTTTTTT. Protein product: CASSTGTGREKLFF.

This clone was found once. The gene calls are TRBV28 and TRBJ2-2, with unresolved D. Germline loops: CDR1 MDHEN, CDR2 SYDVKM. Trimming shortened V by 6 bases and J by 5 bases, and 7 bases separated the two germline ends. The CDR3 totals 12 residues. The CDR3 nucleotides read TGTGCCAGCAGATTGAGAACCGGGGAGCTGTTTTTT. The encoded protein is CASRLRTGELFF.

The J gene is TRBJ2-2, the V gene TRBV7-8, with D unresolved. The CDR3 is made up of 16 amino acids. Germline CDR1 reads SGHVS; CDR2 reads FQNEAQ. Trimming removed 5 bases at V and 7 bases at J, with 20 bases between. As DNA, the CDR3 is TGTGCCAGCAGCCAAGCCCGGAGTACCGGATTCGGGGAGCTGTTTTTT. Protein product: CASSQARSTGFGELFF.

The V gene is TRBV2, the J gene TRBJ1-3; 8 bases match TRBD1. Germline CDR1 reads SNHLY; CDR2 reads FYNNEI. The length of the CDR3 is 12 residues. V lost 11 bases and J lost 4; bases outside the gene matches: 4. CDR3 coding DNA: TGTGCCGGACAGGGTAGCGGAAACACCATATATTTT. Its protein product is CAGQGSGNTIYF. The full variable domain, in which reference TRBV2 and TRBJ1-3 provide the parts outside the CDR3, is EPEVTQTPSHQVTQMGQEVILRCVPISNHLYFYWYRQILGQKVEFLVSFYNNEISEKSEIFDDQFSVERPDGSNFTLKIRSTKLEDSAMYFCAGQGSGNTIYFGEGSWLTVV.

This chain connects TRBV2 to TRBJ1-4; D is unclear. V dropped 8 bases and J dropped 8 bases, with 18 bases sitting between them. The germline V gene has CDR1 SNHLY and CDR2 FYNNEI. This CDR3 comprises 14 residues. CDR3 residues: CASLKTTLGEKLFF. DNA for the CDR3: TGTGCCAGCTTAAAGACAACCCTTGGGGAAAAACTGTTTTTT.

The chain links TRBV15 to TRBJ1-5; 10 bases align to TRBD1. CDR3 length: 15 amino acids. Germline assignment: CDR1 LNHNV and CDR2 YYDKDF (reference sequence). With 5 bases clipped from V and 6 bases from J, the junction kept 7 bases outside the gene matches. DNA for the CDR3: TGTGCCACCAGCCTCGACAGGGGGCTTGGTCAGCCCCAGCATTTT. As protein: CATSLDRGLGQPQHF.

V is TRBV6-1 and J is TRBJ2-5; 14 nucleotides line up with TRBD2. CDR3 length: 16 residues. Germline V gene data show CDR1 as MNHNS and CDR2 as SASEGT. The V segment lost 3 bases and the J segment 4 bases; nucleotides outside the gene matches: 4. The CDR3 DNA follows: TGTGCCAGCAGTGACGGGACTAGCGGGGGCGGAGAGACCCAGTACTTC. Protein sequence: CASSDGTSGGGETQYF.

On this clone: A clone one base away is much larger, so this may be a read error. This chain connects TRBV5-4 to TRBJ1-6, with 8 bases that match TRBD1. Germline assignment: CDR1 SGHNT and CDR2 YYREEE (reference sequence). J lost 6 bases, V lost 2 bases, and 1 base had no gene match. There are 14 residues in the CDR3. CDR3 DNA: TGTGCCAGCAGCTTCGGACAGGGTAATTCACCCCTCCACTTT. Encoded protein: CASSFGQGNSPLHF.

The chain has TRBV19 and TRBJ2-7; D might be TRBD2 (6 bases). Germline V gene sequence: CDR1 LNHDA, CDR2 SQIVND (reference sequence). V was pared by 6 bases and J by 3 bases, with 18 bases between. This CDR3 is 15 amino acids long. This CDR3 reads CASRNSGVGLYEQYF. CDR3 bases: TGTGCCAGTAGGAACTCGGGAGTTGGACTCTACGAGCAGTACTTC.

The rearrangement uses TRBV9 and TRBJ1-1, with D maybe TRBD1 (6 bases). This CDR3 has 15 amino acids. Trimming removed 6 bases at V and 1 base at J, with 16 bases between. In germline, CDR1 is SGDLS, CDR2 YYNGEE. The CDR3, as DNA: TGTGCCAGCAACCCGGGACAATTGGAGAACACTGAAGCTTTCTTT. Translating it yields CASNPGQLENTEAFF.